The entry that follows covers one T cell receptor (beta chain) sequence. The assay was immunoSEQ multiplex PCR, and TCRdb's table has in-frame clones only and misses some. There are some 200,000 clones in the sample; around 84% occur only once, and about 7% lies in the top ten. This CDR3 has 16 amino acids. Germline-derived CDR1 and CDR2 are SQVTM and ANQGSEA. V trimming: 6 bases; J trimming: 0 bases; junction bases outside the gene matches: 9. The data were obtained in a study of blood T cell repertoires in COVID-19. The V call is TRBV29-1, the J call TRBJ1-3; 9 bases are shared with TRBD1. This TCR came from a woman between 35 and 50 years old with acute COVID-19. The sequenced sample consisted of PBMCs or T cells enriched from blood (not recorded which). The CDR3 loop is CSVDRLDRGSGNTIYF. The DNA for the CDR3 is TGCAGCGTAGACAGATTGGACAGGGGCTCTGGAAACACCATATATTTT.